The 21 T cell receptor beta chains below come from one sample, sequenced in a study of blood T cells in healthy people across ages. With a J-beta primer mix and a sample-barcoded 5' primer, a second PCR ran 7 to 11 cycles. TCRdb independently ran MiXCR on the 5' RACE reads; one entry per CDR3 protein. This repertoire shows roughly 1.5 million distinct CDR3 sequences, approximately 43% found once; its top ten account for 4%. Source material: blood. Receptors originate from a woman between 18 and 29 years old in good health.

This chain links TRBV7-9 with TRBJ2-7, with 11 bases aligning to TRBD2. CDR3 size: 16 residues. With V trimmed by 3 bases and J by 0 bases, 4 bases remained unmatched. Germline loops: CDR1 SEHNR, CDR2 FQNEAQ (reference sequence). The CDR3 DNA is TGTGCCAGCAGCTTGGGGGGACTAGCGGTCTCCTACGAGCAGTACTTC. Residues: CASSLGGLAVSYEQYF.

V is TRBV4-3 and J is TRBJ1-1, with D maybe TRBD1 (6 bases). Between the trimmed V and J ends, which lost 2 bases and 2 bases, there was a span of 15 bases. Germline V CDR1 and CDR2: LGHNA, YSLEER. CDR3 size: 16 residues. The DNA of the CDR3 is TGCGCCAGCAGCCAATTTCAGAGGACAGCAAACACTGAAGCTTTCTTT. Amino acids: CASSQFQRTANTEAFF.

The V gene is TRBV25-1, the J gene TRBJ2-7, with TRBD1 identical over 9 bases. Trimming removed 3 bases from V and 4 bases from J; junction bases left unmatched: 7. Germline V lookup: CDR1 MGHDK, CDR2 SYGVNS. The CDR3 runs to 15 residues. The CDR3 loop reads CASSEGTGFIYEQYF. CDR3 nucleotides: TGTGCCAGCAGTGAGGGGACAGGGTTCATATACGAGCAGTACTTC.

This clonotype has only a few counts. This chain joins TRBV3-1 and TRBJ1-3; D gene ambiguous. V shed 7 bases and J shed 0 bases, with 10 bases lying between them. The CDR3 covers 14 residues. Germline V gives CDR1 LGHDT, CDR2 YNNKEL (reference sequence). CDR3 bases: TGTGCCAGCACTAGCGTTAGCTCTGGAAACACCATATATTTT. This sequence encodes CASTSVSSGNTIYF.

The gene calls are TRBV7-2 and TRBJ1-3; D is uncertain. CDR1 is SGHTA and CDR2 is FQGNSA in the germline V gene. CDR3 length: 15 residues. V lost 1 base and J 5 bases, leaving 12 bases between the germline ends. The CDR3 sequence is CASSLEGQVRNTIYF. The CDR3 nucleotides read TGTGCCAGCAGCTTAGAAGGGCAGGTTCGAAACACCATATATTTT.

V gene TRBV6-6 combines with J gene TRBJ2-5, with 8 bases identical to TRBD1. The CDR3 extends over 13 amino acids. CDR1 and CDR2 (germline): MNHNY, SVGAGI (reference sequence). The V gene end was trimmed by 10 bases and the J gene end by 11 bases; junction bases not matched to a gene: 15. CDR3: CAIRDRWLGEQYF. The CDR3 DNA reads as TGTGCCATCCGGGACAGGTGGTTAGGTGAGCAGTACTTC.

The chain combines TRBV9 with TRBJ1-2, with 9 nucleotides matching TRBD1. Germline values: CDR1 SGDLS, CDR2 YYNGEE. CDR3 length: 14 amino acids. V lost 7 bases and J lost 3; bases outside the gene matches: 7. In DNA, the CDR3 is TGTGCCAGCGTCCCGGGACAGGGTCACTATGGCTACACCTTC. Translated: CASVPGQGHYGYTF. Looking up the rest from reference TRBV9 and TRBJ1-2 gives the full variable domain: DSGVTQTPKHLITATGQRVTLRCSPRSGDLSVYWYQQSLDQGLQFLIQYYNGEERAKGNILERFSAQQFPDLHSELNLSSLELGDSALYFCASVPGQGHYGYTFGSGTRLTVV.

V is TRBV9 and J is TRBJ2-3; D is unclear. Germline CDR1 and CDR2: SGDLS and YYNGEE. The CDR3 sequence is 13 residues long. The ends were cut back, 0 bases at V and 4 bases at J, with 6 bases in the middle. The CDR3 sequence: CASSVVLADTQYF. The CDR3 bases are TGTGCCAGCAGCGTAGTCCTGGCAGATACGCAGTATTTT.

The rearrangement links TRBV7-9 to TRBJ2-3; D is perhaps TRBD2 (5 bases). With 6 bases removed from V and 2 bases from J, the gap between germline ends came to 12 bases. The germline V gene has CDR1 SEHNR and CDR2 FQNEAQ (reference sequence). This CDR3 comprises 14 residues. CDR3 sequence: CASREVTFTDTQYF. CDR3 bases: TGTGCCAGCAGGGAGGTGACGTTCACAGATACGCAGTATTTT.

The chain has TRBV7-2 and TRBJ2-2; 10 bases line up with TRBD2. J gave up 2 bases and V 5 bases, and 5 bases lay outside the gene matches. The CDR3 extends over 16 amino acids. The germline CDR1 and CDR2 sequences are SGHTA and FQGNSA. The DNA of the CDR3 is TGTGCCAGCAGCCCTACTAGCGGGGTAAACACCGGGGAGCTGTTTTTT. It specifies CASSPTSGVNTGELFF.

Remarks on this clonotype: A read error may produce the germline difference seen at one junction end. The rearrangement joins TRBV6-5 to TRBJ1-2; 7 bases line up with TRBD1. CDR3 length: 13 amino acids. The germline V gene has CDR1 MNHEY and CDR2 SVGAGI. The CDR3 region has the DNA TGTACCAGCAAGGGGGCCTCTCCCTATGGCTACACCTTC. Protein: CTSKGASPYGYTF.

The rearrangement uses TRBV6-5 and TRBJ2-1, with D perhaps matching TRBD2 (6 bases). V was trimmed by 7 bases and J by 11 bases, leaving 15 bases between them. This CDR3 region has 12 residues. Germline V gives CDR1 MNHEY, CDR2 SVGAGI. Here the CDR3 DNA reads TGTGCCAGCACCCAGGCGGGGAATAAGCAGTTCTTC. Translation: CASTQAGNKQFF.

The chain employs TRBV30 and TRBJ2-7; TRBD1 matches at 11 bases. After removal of 5 bases from V and 1 base from J, the junction contained 10 bases not matched to a gene. CDR1 GTSNPN and CDR2 SVGIG come from the germline V gene (reference sequence). The CDR3 contains 16 residues. Written as DNA, the CDR3 is TGTGCCTGGGATCCTACCGGGACAGGGGGTTCCTACGAGCAGTACTTC. Encoded protein: CAWDPTGTGGSYEQYF.

On this clonotype: One end of the junction varies from germline; a read error may be responsible. The J gene is TRBJ2-5, the V gene TRBV20-1; maybe TRBD2 (5 bases). Germline V gene sequence: CDR1 DFQATT, CDR2 SNEGSKA (reference sequence). The CDR3 sequence is 12 residues long. CDR3 sequence: CSTSGGVGEQYF. CDR3 bases: TGCAGTACTAGTGGCGGAGTTGGAGAGCAGTACTTC.

The chain joins TRBV3-1 to TRBJ2-5; D not resolved. V gave up 2 bases and J gave up 2 bases, with 6 bases separating them. The CDR3 has 13 amino acids. Germline V lookup: CDR1 LGHDT, CDR2 YNNKEL (reference sequence). The CDR3 loop is CASSQRQQETQYF. Here the CDR3 DNA reads TGTGCCAGCAGCCAACGGCAGCAAGAGACCCAGTACTTC.

The rearrangement uses TRBV29-1 and TRBJ2-1; weak D call: TRBD2 (7 bases). The CDR3 consists of 12 residues. Germline assignment: CDR1 SQVTM and CDR2 ANQGSEA. Trimming left V 5 bases short and J 8 bases short, with 13 bases between. CDR3: CSVSGGGYEQFF. Here the CDR3 DNA reads TGCAGCGTTAGTGGGGGGGGCTATGAGCAGTTCTTC.

This chain links TRBV5-6 with TRBJ2-5; 10 positions agree with TRBD2. In germline, CDR1 is SGHDT, CDR2 YYEEEE. CDR3 length: 17 amino acids. The V gene end was trimmed by 6 bases and the J gene end by 11 bases; junction bases not matched to a gene: 22. The CDR3: CASIEVAGGKSYNGQYF. The CDR3 bases are TGTGCCAGCATCGAGGTAGCGGGGGGTAAATCCTACAATGGGCAGTACTTC.

This clonotype was seen more than once but under ten times. This sequence joins TRBV7-2 and TRBJ2-7, with 9 positions matching TRBD2. The germline V gene has CDR1 SGHTA and CDR2 FQGNSA. The CDR3 sequence is 15 residues long. The V segment lost 5 bases and the J segment 1 base; nucleotides outside the gene matches: 6. The CDR3 is CASSTQRGVSYEQYF. The CDR3 DNA sequence: TGTGCCAGCAGCACACAGCGGGGGGTTTCCTACGAGCAGTACTTC. Full variable domain (remainder filled in from reference TRBV7-2 and TRBJ2-7): GAGVSQSPSNKVTEKGKDVELRCDPISGHTALYWYRQSLGQGLEFLIYFQGNSAPDKSGLPSDRFSAERTGGSVSTLTIQRTQQEDSAVYLCASSTQRGVSYEQYFGPGTRLTVT.

The chain combines TRBV3-1 with TRBJ1-1; D might be TRBD1 (5 bases). Per the germline V gene, CDR1 is LGHDT and CDR2 is YNNKEL (reference sequence). The CDR3 has 14 residues. The V end was cut by 6 bases, the J end by 1 base, with 12 bases between. Here the CDR3 DNA reads TGTGCCAGCAGACGTTCAGGGAGGAACACTGAAGCTTTCTTT. Protein product: CASRRSGRNTEAFF. Full variable domain (missing parts from reference TRBV3-1 and TRBJ1-1): DTAVSQTPKYLVTQMGNDKSIKCEQNLGHDTMYWYKQDSKKFLKIMFSYNNKELIINETVPNRFSPKSPDKAHLNLHINSLELGDSAVYFCASRRSGRNTEAFFGQGTRLTVV.

The V gene is TRBV11-2, the J gene TRBJ2-1, with D perhaps TRBD1 (5 bases). Germline V CDR1 and CDR2: SGHAT, FQNNGV. Trimming pared 5 bases from V and 8 bases from J, leaving 19 bases between. There are 15 residues in the CDR3. CDR3 region: CASSRQGTGSDEQFF. CDR3 nucleotide sequence: TGTGCCAGCAGCCGACAAGGAACAGGTTCAGATGAGCAGTTCTTC.

The chain recombines TRBV18 with TRBJ2-5, with a possible D match to TRBD2 (5 bases). From germline, CDR1 is KGHSH and CDR2 LQKENI. V lost 0 bases and J lost 5, with 13 bases in between. The CDR3 has 15 amino acids. In DNA, the CDR3 is TGTGCCAGCTCACCACCGCCGGGGTTTACGGAGACCCAGTACTTC. Translating it yields CASSPPPGFTETQYF.